These 3 T cell receptor beta chains share one sample of origin, sequenced in a study of response to subunit inactivated influenza vaccine. Each CDR3 protein gets one entry after TCRdb re-called the RT-PCR reads with MiXCR. The table lists roughly 190,000 distinct CDR3 sequences, approximately 12% of them singletons. These data also featured in a second study, about T cells expressing NK-cell markers. Turning to that study: The authors made TCR beta cDNA libraries by 5'RACE template switching. This switching added a universal primer site and UMIs.

The sample in question was CD8+ T cells sorted from PBMCs, obtained 11 to 12 days after vaccination. All receptors derive from a man aged 45 to 65 who received an inactivated influenza vaccine.

This clonotype has just a few counts. The chain has TRBV30 and TRBJ2-7; possibly TRBD2 for D (5 bases). The germline V gene encodes CDR1 GTSNPN and CDR2 SVGIG (reference sequence). The CDR3 consists of 13 residues. The V and J ends lost 4 bases and 0 bases respectively, with 10 bases between them. CDR3 residues: CAWTSGNSYEQYF. CDR3 nucleotides: TGTGCCTGGACCTCCGGGAACTCCTACGAGCAGTACTTC.

This clonotype turned up a few times. V gene TRBV20-1 combines with J gene TRBJ1-2; the D gene is possibly TRBD1 (6 bases). The CDR3 runs to 14 residues. Trimming shortened V by 6 bases and J by 4 bases, and 18 bases separated the two germline ends. Germline V lookup: CDR1 DFQATT, CDR2 SNEGSKA (reference sequence). The CDR3 sequence: CSAPNPGTLYGYTF. CDR3 sequence (DNA): TGCAGTGCACCTAATCCGGGGACACTCTATGGCTACACCTTC.

This clonotype was counted many times. V is TRBV7-2 and J is TRBJ1-6; a possible D gene is TRBD1 (5 bases). Per germline, CDR1 SGHTA and CDR2 FQGNSA. Trimming stripped 1 base from V and 1 base from J, with 8 bases between. The CDR3 is 16 residues long. Here the CDR3 reads CASSLGAGSYNSPLHF. CDR3 coding DNA: TGTGCCAGCAGCTTAGGAGCAGGGTCCTATAATTCACCCCTCCACTTT.